A selection of T cell receptor beta chains follows, all from one sample in a study of blood T cell repertoires in COVID-19. Repertoires were generated with immunoSEQ multiplex PCR, while TCRdb's copy carries only in-frame clones and drops some. Counted here are fewer than 700,000 clones, less than 90% occurring once; the ten biggest clones make up less than 9.5%. Sequences were obtained from peripheral blood. The source is a woman aged 45-59 years with COVID-19, enrolled during active disease. The CDR3 runs from the conserved cysteine through the conserved F or W. Each record gives: clone size, V gene, J gene, D gene, CDR3 DNA, CDR3 protein. The D gene is left open where the match is weak. Clone size is shown for a subset of rows, as once, few, many or a class of expanded clone.

>NA|TRBV19|TRBJ1-1|TRBD1
TGTGCCAGTCTTCAGGCCAGGGGGCGAGGTGAAGCTTTCTTT
CASLQARGRGEAFF
>once|TRBV7-2|TRBJ2-1|TRBD1
TGTGCCAGCAGCTCCCAGCCCGCCGGGACAGTATACAATGAGCAGTTCTTC
CASSSQPAGTVYNEQFF
>NA|TRBV5-6|TRBJ2-5|NA
TGTGCCAGCAGCTTGAGGAGTTTTGGCGTCCAAGAGACCCAGTACTTC
CASSLRSFGVQETQYF
>NA|TRBV5-1|TRBJ2-7|NA
TGCGCCAGCAGCTTGGGCACAGGGAGCGGATACGAGCAGTACTTC
CASSLGTGSGYEQYF
>NA|TRBV6-6|TRBJ1-1|NA
TGTGCCAGCACCGAAACAGCTAAAGCTTTCTTT
CASTETAKAFF
>NA|TRBV27|TRBJ1-5|TRBD1
TGTGCCAGCCCAGGGGGTGGGGATCTTAGCAATCAGCCCCAGCATTTT
CASPGGGDLSNQPQHF
>NA|TRBV7-8|TRBJ2-1|NA
TGTGCCAGCAGCTTAGTTAGGGCAGGGGGGTACAATGAGCAGTTCTTC
CASSLVRAGGYNEQFF
>NA|TRBV28|TRBJ1-1|TRBD1
TGTGCCAGCAGCCTTAAGGGGGCGCAAGCTTTCTTT
CASSLKGAQAFF
>NA|TRBV2|TRBJ1-2|TRBD1
TGTGCCAGCAGTGGATTACAGGGGAGGTATGGCTACACCTTC
CASSGLQGRYGYTF
>NA|TRBV11-2|TRBJ2-1|NA
TGTGCCAGCAGCGGCCTTTGGGGGGGCCCCTACAATGAGCAGTTCTTC
CASSGLWGGPYNEQFF
>NA|TRBV3-1/TRBV3-2|TRBJ2-1|TRBD2
TGTGCCAGCAGCCAAGAGGCCCTAGCGGGGCTGAACAATGAGCAGTTCTTC
CASSQEALAGLNNEQFF
>once|TRBV5-5|TRBJ1-1|NA
TGTGCCAGCAGCTCTCCCTTATACAGGGACCATGGAATGAACACTGAAGCTTTCTTT
CASSSPLYRDHGMNTEAFF
>many|TRBV10-2|TRBJ1-2|TRBD1
TGCGCCCCCTCCGGACAGGGGGCGTGTGGCTACACCTTC
CAPSGQGACGYTF
>NA|TRBV19|TRBJ2-1|TRBD1
TGTGCCAGTGCCGCAGGGGGCGTTTACAATGAGCAGTTCTTC
CASAAGGVYNEQFF
>NA|TRBV11-2|TRBJ2-3|TRBD1
TGTGCCAGCAGCGGACAGGGTAACACAGATACGCAGTATTTT
CASSGQGNTDTQYF
>NA|TRBV9|TRBJ1-1|NA
TGTGCCAGCAGCGGGCCTCGACACGATGCGAACACTGAAGCTTTCTTT
CASSGPRHDANTEAFF
>few|TRBV12-3/TRBV12-4|TRBJ1-1|NA
TGTGCCAGCAGTTTGGGGGGTGGGACTTTCTTT
CASSLGGGTFF
>NA|TRBV11-1|TRBJ1-3|NA
TGTGCCAGCAGCTTAGCCCCCGGCGGGGCCTTCTCTGGAAACACCATATATTTT
CASSLAPGGAFSGNTIYF
>NA|TRBV5-1|TRBJ2-3|NA
TGCGCCAGCAGCCTAAGGACTTCCACTAGCACAGATACGCAGTATTTT
CASSLRTSTSTDTQYF
>NA|TRBV25-1|TRBJ1-6|TRBD1
TGTGCCACCTCGGGACAGGGTAATTCACCCCTCCACTTT
CATSGQGNSPLHF
>NA|TRBV7-2|TRBJ2-7|TRBD2
TGTGCCAGCAGCCAGACACTAGCGGGGGCCTACGAGCAGTACTTC
CASSQTLAGAYEQYF
>NA|TRBV3-1/TRBV3-2|TRBJ2-1|NA
TGTGCCAGCAGCAGGGGTAGCTCCTACAATGAGCAGTTCTTC
CASSRGSSYNEQFF